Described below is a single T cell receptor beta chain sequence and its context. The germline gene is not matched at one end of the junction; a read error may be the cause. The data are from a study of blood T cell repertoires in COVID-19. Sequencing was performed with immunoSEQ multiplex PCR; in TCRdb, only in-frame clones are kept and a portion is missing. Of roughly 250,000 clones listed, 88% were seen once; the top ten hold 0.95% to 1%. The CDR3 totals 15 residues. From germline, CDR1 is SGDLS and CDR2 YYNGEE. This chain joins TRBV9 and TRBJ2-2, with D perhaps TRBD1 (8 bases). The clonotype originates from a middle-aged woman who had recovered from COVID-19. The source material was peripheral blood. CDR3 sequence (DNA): TGTACCAGCAGCCCGCTACAGGGGGGGACCGGGGAGCTGTTTTTT. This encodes CTSSPLQGGTGELFF.